These 5 T cell receptor beta chains came from one sample sequenced in a study of Graves' ophthalmopathy and Graves' hyperthyroidism. The authors amplified TCR beta CDR3 regions from RNA transcripts. The first-round RT-PCR employed HTBI primers together with the Qiagen OneStep RT-PCR kit. A multiplex PCR was then performed as the second round. Using its own MiXCR run on the multiplex PCR reads, TCRdb lists one record per CDR3 protein. The sample carries around 670,000 distinct CDR3 sequences, about 44% recorded once. Sample: peripheral blood. These receptors were collected from an adult man with Graves' ophthalmopathy.

CDR3 sequence: CASTLGQLHYGYTF. CDR3 DNA: TGTGCCAGCACCCTGGGACAGTTACACTATGGCTACACCTTC. The chain links TRBV11-2 to TRBJ1-2; the match to TRBD1 covers 7 bases. The CDR3 has 14 amino acids. V was pared by 7 bases and J by 3 bases, with 8 bases of the junction left unmatched. Germline V gives CDR1 SGHAT, CDR2 FQNNGV.

As concerns this clonotype: The germline gene is not matched at one end of the junction; a read error may be the cause. The CDR3 protein is CASSQPGQLNTGAFF. The CDR3 region has the DNA TGTGCCAGCAGCCAGCCGGGACAGCTGAACACTGGAGCTTTCTTT. The gene calls are TRBV7-2 and TRBJ1-1; 7 bases agree with TRBD1. The length of the CDR3 is 15 residues. Looked up from germline, CDR1 is SGHTA and CDR2 is FQGNSA.

On this clonotype itself: A much bigger clone sits one base away, suggesting this may be a read error. The genes are TRBV6-4 and TRBJ1-6; D not certain. The germline CDR1 and CDR2 sequences are MRHNA and SNTAGT. The CDR3 length is 13 residues. The CDR3 DNA reads TGTGCCCGCAGTGACTCGATACGCTCACCCCTCCACTTT. Protein product: CARSDSIRSPLHF.

The chain has TRBV20-1 and TRBJ1-5, with D unclear. CDR3 length: 15 residues. CDR1 is DFQATT and CDR2 is SNEGSKA in the germline V gene (reference sequence). V gave up 5 bases and J gave up 2 bases, with 16 bases separating them. The CDR3: CSAGPGGWGNQPQHF. The CDR3 nucleotides read TGCAGTGCTGGCCCCGGAGGTTGGGGCAATCAGCCCCAGCATTTT.

This chain uses TRBV7-9 with TRBJ2-5; 7 bases match TRBD1. Germline V gene data show CDR1 as SEHNR and CDR2 as FQNEAQ (reference sequence). The CDR3 runs to 16 residues. V gave up 5 bases and J gave up 2 bases; unmatched junction bases: 11. The CDR3 region has the DNA TGTGCCAGCAGCCATTACGGGACAGCCGAACAAGAGACCCAGTACTTC. Amino acids: CASSHYGTAEQETQYF.